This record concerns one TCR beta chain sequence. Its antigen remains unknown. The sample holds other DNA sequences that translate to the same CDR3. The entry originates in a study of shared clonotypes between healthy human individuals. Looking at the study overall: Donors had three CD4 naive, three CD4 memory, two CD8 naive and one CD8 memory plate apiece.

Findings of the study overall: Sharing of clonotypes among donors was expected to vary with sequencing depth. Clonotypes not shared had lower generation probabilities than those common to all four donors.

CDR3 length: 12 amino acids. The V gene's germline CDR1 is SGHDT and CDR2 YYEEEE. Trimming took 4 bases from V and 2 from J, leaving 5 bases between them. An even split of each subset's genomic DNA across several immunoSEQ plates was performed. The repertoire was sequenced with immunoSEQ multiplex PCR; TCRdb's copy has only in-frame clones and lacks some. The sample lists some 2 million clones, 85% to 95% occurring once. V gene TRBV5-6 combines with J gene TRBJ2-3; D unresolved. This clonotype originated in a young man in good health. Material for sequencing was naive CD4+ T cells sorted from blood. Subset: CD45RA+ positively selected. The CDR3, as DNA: TGTGCCAGCAGCCTCTCCACAGATACGCAGTATTTT. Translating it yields CASSLSTDTQYF.